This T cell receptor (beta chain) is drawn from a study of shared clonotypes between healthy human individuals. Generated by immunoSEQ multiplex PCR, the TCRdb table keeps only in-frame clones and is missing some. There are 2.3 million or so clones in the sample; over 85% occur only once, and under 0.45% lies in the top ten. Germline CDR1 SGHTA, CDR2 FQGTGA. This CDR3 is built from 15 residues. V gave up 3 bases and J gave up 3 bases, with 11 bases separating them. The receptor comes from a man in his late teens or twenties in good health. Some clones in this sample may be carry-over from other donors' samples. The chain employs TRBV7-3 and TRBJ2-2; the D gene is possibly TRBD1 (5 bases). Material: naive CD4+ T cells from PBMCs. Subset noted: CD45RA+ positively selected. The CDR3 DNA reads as TGTGCCAGCAGCTTGCAGGGCCGGGACACCGGGGAGCTGTTTTTT. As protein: CASSLQGRDTGELFF.